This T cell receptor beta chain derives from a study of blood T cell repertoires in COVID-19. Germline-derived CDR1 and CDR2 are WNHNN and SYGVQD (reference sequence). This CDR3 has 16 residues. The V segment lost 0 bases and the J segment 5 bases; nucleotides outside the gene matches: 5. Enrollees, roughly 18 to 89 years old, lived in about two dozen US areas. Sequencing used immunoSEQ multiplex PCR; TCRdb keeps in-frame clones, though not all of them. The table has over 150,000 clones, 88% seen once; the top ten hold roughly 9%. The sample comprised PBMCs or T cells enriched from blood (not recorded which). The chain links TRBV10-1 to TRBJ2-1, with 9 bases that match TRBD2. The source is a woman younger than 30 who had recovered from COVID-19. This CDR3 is CASSESRLAEDNEQFF. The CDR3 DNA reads TGCGCCAGCAGTGAGTCGAGACTAGCGGAAGACAATGAGCAGTTCTTC.